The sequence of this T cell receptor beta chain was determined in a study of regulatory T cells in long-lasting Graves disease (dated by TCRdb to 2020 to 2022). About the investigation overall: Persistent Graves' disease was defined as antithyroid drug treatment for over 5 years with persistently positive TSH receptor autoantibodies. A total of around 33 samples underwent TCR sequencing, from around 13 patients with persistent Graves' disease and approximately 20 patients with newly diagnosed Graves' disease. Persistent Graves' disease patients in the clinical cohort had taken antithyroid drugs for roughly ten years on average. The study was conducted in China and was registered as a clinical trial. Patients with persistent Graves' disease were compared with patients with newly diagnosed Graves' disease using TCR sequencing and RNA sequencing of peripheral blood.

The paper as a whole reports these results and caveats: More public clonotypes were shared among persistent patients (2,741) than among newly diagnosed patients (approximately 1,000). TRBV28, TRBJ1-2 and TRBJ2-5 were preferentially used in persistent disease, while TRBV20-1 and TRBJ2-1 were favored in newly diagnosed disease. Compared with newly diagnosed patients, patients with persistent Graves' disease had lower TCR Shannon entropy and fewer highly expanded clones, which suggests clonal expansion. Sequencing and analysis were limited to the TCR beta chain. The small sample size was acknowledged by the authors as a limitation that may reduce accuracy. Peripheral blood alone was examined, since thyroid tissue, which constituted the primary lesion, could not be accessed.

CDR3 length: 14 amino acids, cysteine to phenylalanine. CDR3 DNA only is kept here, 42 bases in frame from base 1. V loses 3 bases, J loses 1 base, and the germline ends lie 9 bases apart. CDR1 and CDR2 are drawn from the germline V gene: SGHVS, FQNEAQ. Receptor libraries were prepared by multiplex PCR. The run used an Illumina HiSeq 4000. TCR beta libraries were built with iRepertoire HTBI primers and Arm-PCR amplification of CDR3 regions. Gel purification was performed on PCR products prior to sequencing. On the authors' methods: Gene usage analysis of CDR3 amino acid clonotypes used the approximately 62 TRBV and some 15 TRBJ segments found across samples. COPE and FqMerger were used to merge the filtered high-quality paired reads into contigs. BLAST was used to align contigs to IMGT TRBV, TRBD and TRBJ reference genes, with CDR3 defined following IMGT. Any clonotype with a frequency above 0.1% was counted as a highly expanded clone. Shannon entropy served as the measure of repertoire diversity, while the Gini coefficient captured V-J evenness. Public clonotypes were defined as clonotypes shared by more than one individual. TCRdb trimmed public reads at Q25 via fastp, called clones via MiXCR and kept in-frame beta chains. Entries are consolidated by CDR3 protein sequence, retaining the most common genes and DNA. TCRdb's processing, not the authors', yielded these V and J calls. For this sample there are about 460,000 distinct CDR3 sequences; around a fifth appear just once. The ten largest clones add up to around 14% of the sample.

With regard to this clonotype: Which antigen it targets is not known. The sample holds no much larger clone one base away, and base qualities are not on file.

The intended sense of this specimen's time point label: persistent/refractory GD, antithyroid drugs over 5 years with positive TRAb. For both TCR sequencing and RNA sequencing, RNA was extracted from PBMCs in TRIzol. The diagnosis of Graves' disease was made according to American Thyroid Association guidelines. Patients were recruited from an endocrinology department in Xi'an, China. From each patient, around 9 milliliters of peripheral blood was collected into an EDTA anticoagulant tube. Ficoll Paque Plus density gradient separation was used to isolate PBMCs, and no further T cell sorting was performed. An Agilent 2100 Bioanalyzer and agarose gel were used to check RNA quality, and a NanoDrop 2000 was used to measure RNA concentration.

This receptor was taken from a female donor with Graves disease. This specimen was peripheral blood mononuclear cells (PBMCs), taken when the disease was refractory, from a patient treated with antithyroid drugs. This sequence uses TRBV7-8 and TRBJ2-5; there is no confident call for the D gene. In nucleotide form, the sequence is TGTGCCAGCAGCTTTAAAGACTTCCAAGAGACCCAGTACTTC. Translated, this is CASSFKDFQETQYF. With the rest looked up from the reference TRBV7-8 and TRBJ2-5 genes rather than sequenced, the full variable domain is GAGVSQSPRYKVAKRGQDVALRCDPISGHVSLFWYQQALGQGPEFLTYFQNEAQLDKSGLPSDRFFAERPEGSVSTLKIQRTQQEDSAVYLCASSFKDFQETQYFGPGTRLLVL.